These 27 T cell receptor beta chains were all obtained from the same sample, sequenced in a study of Ad26.COV2.S vaccination and SARS-CoV-2 variants. Profiled with immunoSEQ multiplex PCR; TCRdb holds only in-frame clones, not every one. The table records approximately 280,000 clones, about 89% of them present only once. Specified treatment: about 20 received Ad26.COV2.S at low or high dose, single or two shots; roughly five received placebo; per-sample allocation not given. It was on day 63 after the first vaccine or placebo injection that samples were taken. Sequences were derived from peripheral blood, sampled in a trial of Ad26.COV2.S vaccine versus placebo. Receptors originate from a person aged 18-65 years who received the Ad26.COV2.S COVID-19 vaccine or a placebo.

The DNA of the CDR3 is TGCGCCAGCAGCCCTGGGACAGTGAGGGCTGGGGCCAACGTCCTGACTTTC. This codes for CASSPGTVRAGANVLTF. This chain connects TRBV5-1 to TRBJ2-6; 7 nucleotides line up with TRBD1. The CDR3 is made up of 17 amino acids. Germline V CDR1 and CDR2: SGHRS, YFSETQ. V was clipped by 4 bases and J by 2 bases; unmatched bases: 9.

The chain couples TRBV12-3 or TRBV12-4 to TRBJ2-1, with a weak D call TRBD2 (6 bases). Trimming removed 3 bases at V and 14 bases at J, with 14 bases between. The CDR3 length is 12 residues. CDR3 in amino acids: CASSLGGDVKFF. CDR3 coding DNA: TGTGCCAGCAGTTTGGGCGGGGATGTTAAGTTCTTC.

This chain uses TRBV6-5 with TRBJ1-1; D ambiguous. Germline V lookup: CDR1 MNHEY, CDR2 SVGAGI. The V end lost 2 bases, the J end lost 5 bases, and 12 bases lay between the germline ends. This CDR3 has 14 residues. The CDR3 DNA follows: TGTGCCAGCAGTTACGAAGGGAGATTTACTGAAGCTTTCTTT. Protein: CASSYEGRFTEAFF.

The J gene is TRBJ1-1, the V gene TRBV7-8; 10 bases line up with TRBD1. The CDR3 runs 15 residues. The V segment lost 4 bases and the J segment 1 base; nucleotides outside the gene matches: 3. Germline CDR1 and CDR2: SGHVS and FQNEAQ. The CDR3 is CASSWDRGGNTEAFF. Written as DNA, the CDR3 is TGTGCCAGCAGCTGGGACAGGGGAGGGAACACTGAAGCTTTCTTT.

This clone occurred once. The chain is built from TRBV7-2 and TRBJ1-3; D is uncertain. Trimming took 5 bases from V and 0 from J, leaving 5 bases between them. The CDR3 extends over 13 amino acids. CDR1 SGHTA and CDR2 FQGNSA come from the germline V gene. CDR3: CASSLTSGNTIYF. The CDR3 bases are TGTGCCAGCAGCCTCACCTCTGGAAACACCATATATTTT.

The V gene is TRBV5-1, the J gene TRBJ2-7; D is possibly TRBD1 or TRBD2 (6 bases each). Looked up from germline, CDR1 is SGHRS and CDR2 is YFSETQ. The CDR3 sequence is 16 residues long. V was cut by 0 bases and J by 7 bases, with 20 bases left in between. DNA for the CDR3: TGCGCCAGCAGCTTGGTGGGGGGCACCCTTAAGGTAGAGCAGTACTTC. It is translated as CASSLVGGTLKVEQYF.

This clone was found once. The chain uses TRBV5-8 and TRBJ1-1, with D hard to call. This CDR3 comprises 15 residues. V lost 6 bases and J lost 0, with 15 bases in between. Looked up from germline, CDR1 is SGHTS and CDR2 is YDEGEE. The DNA for the CDR3 is TGTGCCAGCATCCCTTATGGCATCATGAACACTGAAGCTTTCTTT. It specifies CASIPYGIMNTEAFF.

The J gene is TRBJ2-5, the V gene TRBV19; D gene unclear. Germline lookup yields CDR1 LNHDA and CDR2 SQIVND (reference sequence). V was cut by 10 bases and J by 3 bases, with 15 bases left in between. This CDR3 has 13 residues. The chain's CDR3 is CATRSLGKETQYF. The CDR3 nucleotides read TGTGCCACCCGATCTCTAGGGAAAGAGACCCAGTACTTC.

The chain links TRBV7-8 to TRBJ2-1; D possibly corresponds to TRBD2 (5 bases). Germline CDR1 reads SGHVS; CDR2 reads FQNEAQ. CDR3 length equals 12 residues. Trimming removed 5 bases from V and 6 bases from J, with 8 bases in between. CDR3 nucleotides: TGTGCCAGCAGCCCGGGGAGCAATGAGCAGTTCTTC. This encodes CASSPGSNEQFF.

J is TRBJ1-5 and V is TRBV6-1; no firm D call. This CDR3 is 18 amino acids long. Looked up from germline, CDR1 is MNHNS and CDR2 is SASEGT. With 2 bases removed from V and 0 bases from J, the gap between germline ends came to 17 bases. This CDR3 reads CASSEFAISYYSNQPQHF. CDR3 bases: TGTGCCAGCAGTGAATTCGCAATTTCGTATTATAGCAATCAGCCCCAGCATTTT.

The CDR3: CASSLGQGAYGYTF. Here the CDR3 DNA reads TGTGCCAGCTCACTGGGACAGGGTGCCTATGGCTACACCTTC. The genes are TRBV18 and TRBJ1-2, with TRBD1 matching over 9 bases. V lost 4 bases to trimming and J lost 4 bases; unmatched junction nucleotides: 4. CDR1 is KGHSH, CDR2 LQKENI, per germline. The CDR3 runs to 14 residues.

The chain recombines TRBV28 with TRBJ1-2; 8 bases are shared with TRBD1. Germline CDR1 reads MDHEN; CDR2 reads SYDVKM. V dropped 6 bases and J dropped 2; count of bases not matched to a gene: 2. CDR3 length equals 13 residues. The CDR3 here is CASRDRGNYGYTF. CDR3 sequence (DNA): TGTGCCAGCAGAGACAGGGGAAACTATGGCTACACCTTC.

The chain combines TRBV3-1 (or the pseudogene TRBV3-2) with TRBJ2-7; 10 bases match TRBD2. In germline, CDR1 is LGHDT, CDR2 YNNKEL (reference sequence). With V trimmed by 3 bases and J by 6 bases, 5 bases remained unmatched. This CDR3 has 14 amino acids. The CDR3, as DNA: TGTGCCAGCAGCCAGGGGACTAGCGCATCCGAGCAGTACTTC. Translated, it gives CASSQGTSASEQYF.

The chain links TRBV5-5 to TRBJ2-1; 7 positions agree with TRBD2. The CDR3 is 15 residues long. In germline, CDR1 is SGHKS, CDR2 YYEKEE (reference sequence). V shed 2 bases and J 7 bases; nucleotides not matched to a gene: 9. In DNA form, the CDR3 reads TGTGCCAGCAGCTTACGACTAGCAGCTACAAATGAGCAGTTCTTC. It encodes CASSLRLAATNEQFF.

The gene calls are TRBV7-9 and TRBJ1-1; no clear D. The CDR3 is 13 residues long. V lost 7 bases, J lost 1 base, and 10 bases lay in between. Germline CDR1 is SEHNR and CDR2 is FQNEAQ (reference sequence). The CDR3 spells CASTSIANTEAFF. The CDR3 DNA follows: TGTGCCAGCACCTCAATTGCGAACACTGAAGCTTTCTTT.

This sequence joins TRBV27 and TRBJ1-1; D is unclear. The germline V gene encodes CDR1 MNHEY and CDR2 SMNVEV (reference sequence). CDR3 length: 14 residues. The V end lost 7 bases, the J end lost 4 bases, and 16 bases lay between the germline ends. The CDR3 DNA sequence: TGTGCCAGCACCAAGATAGGGAGGTTCACTGAAGCTTTCTTT. The encoded protein is CASTKIGRFTEAFF.

The rearrangement joins TRBV3-1 (or the pseudogene TRBV3-2) to TRBJ1-3; D possibly corresponds to TRBD1 (5 bases). The CDR3 is made up of 15 amino acids. Per the germline V gene, CDR1 is LGHDT and CDR2 is YNNKEL (reference sequence). The ends were cut back, 1 base at V and 7 bases at J, with 14 bases in the middle. CDR3 sequence reads: CASSQGPQGFNTIYF. DNA for the CDR3: TGTGCCAGCAGCCAAGGCCCTCAGGGCTTTAACACCATATATTTT.

This clone was observed a handful of times. V is TRBV10-3 and J is TRBJ2-2, with 10 bases matching TRBD1. Germline assignment: CDR1 ENHRY and CDR2 SYGVKD. V shed 1 base, J shed 6 bases, and the junction held 14 bases outside the gene matches. The CDR3 totals 19 residues. The DNA of the CDR3 is TGTGCCATCAGTGAGTTCGGCGGTCTGACAGGGGGCGCGTCCGGGGAGCTGTTTTTT. This sequence encodes CAISEFGGLTGGASGELFF.

The chain couples TRBV7-9 to TRBJ2-7, with a tentative D call TRBD1 (6 bases). Germline V lookup: CDR1 SEHNR, CDR2 FQNEAQ (reference sequence). The CDR3 totals 17 residues. Trimming cost V 0 bases and J 2 bases, with 17 bases left between them. The CDR3, as DNA: TGTGCCAGCAGCTTAGCCCCTGGACAGTTGAGGACCTACGAGCAGTACTTC. This gives the protein CASSLAPGQLRTYEQYF.

V and J are TRBV7-8 and TRBJ1-6; TRBD1 is a possible D gene (5 bases). Trimming removed 1 base at V and 6 bases at J, with 10 bases between. CDR1 is SGHVS and CDR2 is FQNEAQ in the germline V gene. The CDR3 length is 15 residues. The CDR3, as DNA: TGTGCCAGCAGCTTAGTCAGGGTCCTTAATTCACCCCTCCACTTT. Amino acid sequence: CASSLVRVLNSPLHF.

This clone was seen a single time. The chain has TRBV14 and TRBJ2-7, with TRBD1 matching 8 bases. The germline V gene has CDR1 SGHDN and CDR2 FVKESK. This CDR3 region has 13 residues. Trimming at V came to 4 bases and at J to 7 bases, leaving 6 bases not matched to a gene. The CDR3 protein is CASSPDRVGEQYF. CDR3 DNA sequence: TGTGCCAGCAGCCCGGACAGGGTGGGGGAGCAGTACTTC.

V and J are TRBV30 and TRBJ1-1; D is uncertain. The CDR3 contains 12 residues. Trimming removed 4 bases at V and 7 bases at J, with 13 bases between. CDR1 and CDR2 from the germline V gene are GTSNPN and SVGIG (reference sequence). CDR3 amino acids: CAWTRKAVEAFF. The CDR3 bases are TGTGCCTGGACCCGGAAAGCAGTTGAAGCTTTCTTT. The full variable domain, completed using reference TRBV30 and TRBJ1-1, is SQTIHQWPATLVQPVGSPLSLECTVEGTSNPNLYWYRQAAGRGLQLLFYSVGIGQISSEVPQNLSASRPQDRQFILSSKKLLLSDSGFYLCAWTRKAVEAFFGQGTRLTVV.

The chain employs TRBV18 and TRBJ1-4; no reliable D call. Trimming stripped 3 bases from V and 3 bases from J, with 14 bases between. Germline V gives CDR1 KGHSH, CDR2 LQKENI. The CDR3 spans 16 residues. The CDR3 here is CASSPTPTPPNEKLFF. CDR3 bases: TGTGCCAGCTCACCTACGCCCACGCCGCCTAATGAAAAACTGTTTTTT.

This clone was recorded a few times. The chain employs TRBV29-1 and TRBJ1-3; D ambiguous. Trimming took off 0 bases at V and 0 bases at J, with 9 bases between the two ends. From germline, CDR1 is SQVTM and CDR2 ANQGSEA. This CDR3 has 15 residues. The CDR3 reads CSVEDLAVSGNTIYF. CDR3 nucleotide sequence: TGCAGCGTTGAAGATCTGGCGGTCTCTGGAAACACCATATATTTT. Full variable domain (remainder filled in from reference TRBV29-1 and TRBJ1-3): SAVISQKPSRDICQRGTSLTIQCQVDSQVTMMFWYRQQPGQSLTLIATANQGSEATYESGFVIDKFPISRPNLTFSTLTVSNMSPEDSSIYLCSVEDLAVSGNTIYFGEGSWLTVV.

This clone was recorded only once. The V gene is TRBV6-5, the J gene TRBJ1-2, with a tentative D call TRBD1 (5 bases). This CDR3 contains 14 residues. Germline V lookup: CDR1 MNHEY, CDR2 SVGAGI. With 6 bases removed from V and 1 base from J, the gap between germline ends came to 12 bases. The DNA for the CDR3 is TGTGCCAGCAGGGATCAGGGTGTTAACTATGGCTACACCTTC. Protein: CASRDQGVNYGYTF.

V usage is TRBV19 and J usage is TRBJ1-1; D not certain. The CDR3 covers 16 residues. The V and J ends lost 4 bases and 0 bases respectively, with 15 bases between them. Germline V CDR1 and CDR2: LNHDA, SQIVND (reference sequence). The CDR3 DNA reads as TGTGCCAGTAGTAGTAGGGAACCAAAAATGAACACTGAAGCTTTCTTT. It codes for CASSSREPKMNTEAFF.

The sample holds a few counts of this clone. V and J are TRBV12-5 and TRBJ2-1; 9 positions match TRBD2. V trimming: 10 bases; J trimming: 4 bases; junction bases outside the gene matches: 5. The CDR3 has 13 residues. Per germline, CDR1 LGHNT and CDR2 FRNRAP. CDR3 in amino acids: CATAGGQYNEQFF. The CDR3 nucleotides read TGTGCTACCGCGGGGGGGCAATACAATGAGCAGTTCTTC.